This entry is about one TCR beta chain. Its antigen is undetermined. The data were produced by immunoSEQ multiplex PCR, yet TCRdb's version contains in-frame clones alone and is incomplete. The sample lists around 77,000 clones, around 90% occurring once. This CDR3 has 15 amino acids. V was clipped by 5 bases and J by 3 bases; unmatched bases: 9. Germline-derived CDR1 and CDR2 are SGHTA and FQGNSA. This entry is derived from a study of OX40 agonist ivuxolimab in advanced cancers. Study-wide results and caveats: Compared with others, partial responders at 0.1-3.0 mg/kg displayed clonal expansion among the lowest. Dose levels from 0.1 to 3.0 mg/kg saw CD4+ and CD8+ blood T cells expand clonally by week 6.

The sample here was CD4+ or CD8+ T cells sorted from blood, taken in a trial of the OX40 agonist ivuxolimab. The origin of this receptor is an adult with an advanced solid tumor such as melanoma, head and neck, liver or kidney cancer. The chain combines TRBV7-2 with TRBJ2-7; 8 bases map to TRBD2. The CDR3 loop reads CASSHTSGNNYEQYF. CDR3 DNA: TGTGCCAGCAGCCACACTAGCGGAAATAACTACGAGCAGTACTTC.